This paragraph reports one T cell receptor (beta chain). Its cognate antigen is unknown. This entry comes from a study of blood T cells in healthy people across ages. Findings of the study overall: Estimates based on one million T cells were treated as lower bounds. Getting older went along with TCR beta diversity per million T cells dropping roughly linearly.

A sample-barcoded 5' primer and a J-beta primer mix were used in a second PCR of roughly 7 to 11 cycles. Every cDNA was tagged by a template-switch adaptor with 12 random nucleotides. Researchers report that each sample yielded at least 2.5 million CDR3-containing paired-end reads. TCRdb recomputed calls from the 5' RACE reads with MiXCR, one row per CDR3 protein. The data hold 1.5 million or so distinct CDR3 sequences, with about 40% observed a single time. V was cut by 0 bases and J by 2 bases, with 20 bases left in between. From germline, CDR1 is MGHRA and CDR2 YSYEKL. The CDR3 runs to 18 residues.

The chain has TRBV4-1 and TRBJ2-7; D remains unclear. This clonotype was obtained from a woman younger than 30 in good health. The sample consisted of blood. The CDR3 bases are TGCGCCAGCAGCCAAGAAGTTAGACTGGCAGCGAAAACCTACGAGCAGTACTTC. Its protein is CASSQEVRLAAKTYEQYF.